The 23 T cell receptor beta chains below come from one sample, sequenced in a study of shared T cell receptors in the human thymus. The assay was immunoSEQ multiplex PCR, and TCRdb's table has in-frame clones only and misses some. Seen here are 700,000 or so clones, approximately 83% observed once, and the top ten hold roughly 0.01%. This sample also belongs to another study, concerning human thymus T cells.

Sequencing used thymocytes. These receptors were taken from a girl less than two years old with a congenital heart defect.

The chain is built from TRBV28 and TRBJ1-5; 11 nucleotides line up with TRBD1. V was pared by 5 bases and J by 3 bases, with 9 bases of the junction left unmatched. Germline V CDR1 and CDR2: MDHEN, SYDVKM. The CDR3 has 17 residues. In nucleotides, the CDR3 is TGTGCCAGCAGTCCCGGACAGGGGGCGTATTTCAATCAGCCCCAGCATTTT. This gives the protein CASSPGQGAYFNQPQHF.

The V gene is TRBV4-1, the J gene TRBJ2-2; 11 bases map to TRBD2. The V gene end was trimmed by 4 bases and the J gene end by 1 base; junction bases not matched to a gene: 5. Germline V gives CDR1 MGHRA, CDR2 YSYEKL. The length of the CDR3 is 17 residues. The CDR3 spells CASSRIAGGMNTGELFF. The CDR3 nucleotides read TGCGCCAGCAGCCGGATAGCGGGGGGGATGAACACCGGGGAGCTGTTTTTT.

CDR3 nucleotide sequence: TGTGCCAGCAGTTCAGTACTAGCGGGGGGTACAGATACGCAGTATTTT. Translating it yields CASSSVLAGGTDTQYF. The chain joins TRBV27 to TRBJ2-3; 12 bases map to TRBD2. V shed 4 bases and J 3 bases; nucleotides not matched to a gene: 5. The CDR3 covers 16 residues. The germline V gene encodes CDR1 MNHEY and CDR2 SMNVEV (reference sequence).

The chain joins TRBV27 to TRBJ1-1; 10 bases are a match to TRBD1. This CDR3 region has 24 residues. Germline V gene data show CDR1 as MNHEY and CDR2 as SMNVEV (reference sequence). V dropped 5 bases and J dropped 1; count of bases not matched to a gene: 31. CDR3 in DNA: TGTGCCAGCAGTCCGCGCCGGGACAGGGGAAGTATTTGGGGGCCGCATAACTGGAACACTGAAGCTTTCTTT. Encoded protein: CASSPRRDRGSIWGPHNWNTEAFF.

The chain couples TRBV5-6 to TRBJ1-2; no definite D call. With 1 base removed from V and 1 base from J, the gap between germline ends came to 8 bases. In germline, CDR1 is SGHDT, CDR2 YYEEEE. There are 14 residues in the CDR3. The chain's CDR3 is CASSLNSFNYGYTF. CDR3 nucleotide sequence: TGTGCCAGCAGCTTGAATAGTTTTAACTATGGCTACACCTTC.

The V call is TRBV19, the J call TRBJ2-1; 9 bases agree with TRBD1. CDR3 length: 16 residues. V was pared by 2 bases and J by 4 bases, with 6 bases of the junction left unmatched. Germline assignment: CDR1 LNHDA and CDR2 SQIVND (reference sequence). CDR3 sequence (DNA): TGTGCCAGTAGTATATACCCGGGACAGGGTTACAATGAGCAGTTCTTC. It specifies CASSIYPGQGYNEQFF.

The chain recombines TRBV2 with TRBJ2-6, with a tentative D call TRBD1 (6 bases). V shed 1 base and J shed 0 bases, with 16 bases lying between them. Per the germline V gene, CDR1 is SNHLY and CDR2 is FYNNEI. This CDR3 is built from 19 residues. The CDR3 DNA reads as TGTGCCAGCAGTGAAGACGGCAGGGGTTCCGACTCTGGGGCCAACGTCCTGACTTTC. This encodes CASSEDGRGSDSGANVLTF.

This chain's CDR3 is CSAREGPKGFF. The DNA for the CDR3 is TGCAGTGCTAGGGAGGGACCCAAAGGGTTCTTT. V gene TRBV20-1 combines with J gene TRBJ1-1, with D perhaps TRBD1 (5 bases). Germline values: CDR1 DFQATT, CDR2 SNEGSKA (reference sequence). Between the trimmed V and J ends, which lost 3 bases and 14 bases, there was a span of 16 bases. The CDR3 is 11 amino acids.

The chain recombines TRBV5-6 with TRBJ1-2; D uncertain. Trimming left V 3 bases short and J 7 bases short, with 22 bases between. The CDR3 has 16 amino acids. The germline V gene encodes CDR1 SGHDT and CDR2 YYEEEE. The DNA for the CDR3 is TGTGCCAGCAGCTCCGGGGAAACAAGAGGCTCTGTTGGCTACACCTTC. Protein sequence: CASSSGETRGSVGYTF.

The chain employs TRBV28 and TRBJ1-1, with unresolved D. The CDR3 extends over 14 amino acids. Between the trimmed V and J ends, which lost 5 bases and 11 bases, there was a span of 21 bases. Germline V lookup: CDR1 MDHEN, CDR2 SYDVKM. CDR3 region: CASSPNSLLGLAFF. CDR3 DNA: TGTGCCAGCAGTCCCAACAGTTTACTAGGCTTGGCTTTCTTT.

Written as DNA, the CDR3 is TGCGCCAGCAGCCCCGACAGTAAAGCTGAAGCTTTCTTT. It translates to CASSPDSKAEAFF. The chain joins TRBV5-1 to TRBJ1-1; D possibly corresponds to TRBD1 (5 bases). The CDR3 has 13 residues. Germline V gives CDR1 SGHRS, CDR2 YFSETQ. Trimming cost V 4 bases and J 6 bases, with 13 bases left between them.

V is TRBV18 and J is TRBJ1-2; tentatively, D is TRBD1 (5 bases). The CDR3 is 17 amino acids. Per the germline V gene, CDR1 is KGHSH and CDR2 is LQKENI. The ends were cut back, 3 bases at V and 0 bases at J, with 17 bases in the middle. As DNA, the CDR3 is TGTGCCAGCTCACCCACCAGGGTGGGGCGGACTAACTATGGCTACACCTTC. This gives the protein CASSPTRVGRTNYGYTF.

The chain combines TRBV28 with TRBJ1-2; 7 bases line up with TRBD1. With 1 base clipped from V and 2 bases from J, the junction kept 13 bases outside the gene matches. Germline values: CDR1 MDHEN, CDR2 SYDVKM. The CDR3 is made up of 18 amino acids. The CDR3 reads CASSLSPIPTGANYGYTF. The CDR3 DNA reads TGTGCCAGCAGTTTATCCCCGATACCAACAGGGGCCAACTATGGCTACACCTTC.

This sequence joins TRBV28 and TRBJ1-2; TRBD1 matches 8 bases. V lost 4 bases, J lost 5 bases, and 18 bases stayed unmatched. The CDR3 totals 18 residues. Germline V gives CDR1 MDHEN, CDR2 SYDVKM. CDR3 in amino acids: CASSSLDRDFILGYGYTF. The CDR3 nucleotides are TGTGCCAGCAGTTCCTTGGACAGGGATTTTATCTTGGGGTATGGCTACACCTTC.

This chain joins TRBV7-9 and TRBJ1-1; D perhaps matches TRBD1 (5 bases). The V gene's germline CDR1 is SEHNR and CDR2 FQNEAQ (reference sequence). The CDR3 length is 14 residues. Deletions cut 5 bases from V and 1 base from J, with 11 bases between. In DNA form, the CDR3 reads TGTGCCAGCAGCCCCCGCGGGGCGAACACTGAAGCTTTCTTT. Amino acids: CASSPRGANTEAFF.

On this clone: The sample carries other DNA sequences with the same CDR3. This chain links TRBV5-6 with TRBJ1-1, with a weak D call TRBD1 (6 bases). This CDR3 is 11 amino acids long. The V gene lost 3 bases and the J gene lost 8 bases, with 8 bases spanning the gap. Germline lookup yields CDR1 SGHDT and CDR2 YYEEEE. The CDR3 protein is CASSSDREAFF. The CDR3 region has the DNA TGTGCCAGCAGCTCCGACAGGGAAGCTTTCTTT.

The chain has TRBV4-1 and TRBJ1-3; D not resolved. Deletions cut 0 bases from V and 4 bases from J, with 10 bases between. CDR3 size: 15 residues. From germline, CDR1 is MGHRA and CDR2 YSYEKL. CDR3 amino acids: CASSQDALSGNTIYF. Written as DNA, the CDR3 is TGCGCCAGCAGCCAAGATGCACTGTCCGGAAACACCATATATTTT.

The rearrangement joins TRBV5-1 to TRBJ2-5, with D hard to call. Trimming left V 0 bases short and J 2 bases short, with 8 bases between. Germline CDR1 reads SGHRS; CDR2 reads YFSETQ. This CDR3 comprises 14 residues. The CDR3 nucleotides are TGCGCCAGCAGCTTGGACAGCCATCAAGAGACCCAGTACTTC. Residues: CASSLDSHQETQYF.

The table lists this clone with a few counts. The V gene is TRBV5-4, the J gene TRBJ2-7; TRBD1 agrees at 9 bases. V was clipped by 5 bases and J by 3 bases; unmatched bases: 12. This CDR3 spans 16 amino acids. The germline V gene encodes CDR1 SGHNT and CDR2 YYREEE (reference sequence). CDR3 region: CASSWADRGIRYEQYF. CDR3 nucleotides: TGTGCCAGCAGTTGGGCCGACAGGGGGATTCGCTACGAGCAGTACTTC.

In its sample, this clone was seen once. The rearrangement joins TRBV6-1 to TRBJ1-2, with 7 bases fitting TRBD1. The trim removed 5 bases at V and 10 bases at J, leaving 16 bases unmatched. This CDR3 spans 15 amino acids. Germline assignment: CDR1 MNHNS and CDR2 SASEGT. The CDR3 bases are TGTGCCAGCAGTAAATTGGGACAGCTGAGAAGAGTCTACACCTTC. It specifies CASSKLGQLRRVYTF.

The rearrangement uses TRBV6-6 and TRBJ2-5, with 8 bases aligning to TRBD1. The end of the DNA is better explained by TRBJ2-7, so the J call may be wrong. The V gene's germline CDR1 is MNHNY and CDR2 SVGAGI (reference sequence). The CDR3 runs to 16 residues. CDR3 DNA: TGTGCCAGCAGGCACCAGACAGGGGTGAAAATCTACGAGCAGTACTTC. As protein: CASRHQTGVKIYEQYF.

The genes are TRBV5-1 and TRBJ1-6, with D perhaps TRBD1 (6 bases). V lost 5 bases, J lost 8 bases, and 14 bases lay in between. CDR1 and CDR2 from the germline V gene are SGHRS and YFSETQ. The CDR3 length is 14 residues. CDR3 loop: CASSLRQEYSPLHF. Here the CDR3 DNA reads TGCGCCAGCAGTCTAAGACAGGAATATTCACCCCTCCACTTT.

The chain has TRBV5-4 and TRBJ2-5, with D possibly TRBD2 on 6 matching bases. The DNA end is more similar to TRBJ2-7, so the J call may be wrong. The CDR3 spans 13 residues. Per the germline V gene, CDR1 is SGHNT and CDR2 is YYREEE (reference sequence). CDR3 loop: CASRAGSGDEQYF. The CDR3 DNA follows: TGTGCCAGCCGTGCGGGGTCCGGGGACGAGCAGTACTTC.